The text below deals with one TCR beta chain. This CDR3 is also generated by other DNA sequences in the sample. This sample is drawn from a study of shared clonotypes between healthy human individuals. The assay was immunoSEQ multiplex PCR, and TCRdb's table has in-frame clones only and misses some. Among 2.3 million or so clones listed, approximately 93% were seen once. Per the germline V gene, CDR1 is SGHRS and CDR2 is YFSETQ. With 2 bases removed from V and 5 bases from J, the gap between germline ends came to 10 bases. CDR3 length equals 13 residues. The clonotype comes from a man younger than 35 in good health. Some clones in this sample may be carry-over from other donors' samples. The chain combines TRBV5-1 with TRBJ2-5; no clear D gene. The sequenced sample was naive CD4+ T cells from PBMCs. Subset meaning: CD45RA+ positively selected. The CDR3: CASSLPGEETQYF. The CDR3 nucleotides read TGCGCCAGCAGCTTACCGGGTGAGGAGACCCAGTACTTC.